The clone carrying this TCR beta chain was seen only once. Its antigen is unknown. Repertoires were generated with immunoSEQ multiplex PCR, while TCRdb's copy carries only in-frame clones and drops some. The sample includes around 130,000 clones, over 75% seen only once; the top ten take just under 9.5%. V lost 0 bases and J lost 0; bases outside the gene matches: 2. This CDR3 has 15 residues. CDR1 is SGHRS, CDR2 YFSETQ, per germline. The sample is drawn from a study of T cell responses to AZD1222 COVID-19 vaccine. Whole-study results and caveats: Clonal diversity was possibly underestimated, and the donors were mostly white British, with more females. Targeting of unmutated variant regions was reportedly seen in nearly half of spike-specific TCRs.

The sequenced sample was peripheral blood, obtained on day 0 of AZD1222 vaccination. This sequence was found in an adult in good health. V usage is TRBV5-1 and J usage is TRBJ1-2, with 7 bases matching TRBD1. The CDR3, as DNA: TGCGCCAGCAGCTTGGGAGGGGGCACTAACTATGGCTACACCTTC. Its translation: CASSLGGGTNYGYTF.